This T cell receptor beta chain was identified in a study of T cells in Graves' hyperthyroidism and ophthalmopathy. In its sample, this clonotype was seen many times. The germline CDR1 and CDR2 sequences are SGHAT and FQNNGV. The V gene lost 5 bases and the J gene lost 12 bases, with 14 bases spanning the gap. The CDR3 runs to 11 residues. It was RNA transcripts that yielded the amplified TCR beta CDR3 regions. The HTBI set primed first-round TCR CDR3 RT-PCR. One entry per CDR3 protein results from TCRdb running MiXCR on the multiplex PCR reads. The sample carries hundreds of thousands of distinct CDR3 sequences, 24% recorded once.

Sequencing was performed on blood. V usage is TRBV11-2 and J usage is TRBJ2-7; a possible D gene is TRBD2 (6 bases). The receptor's source is a woman aged 40 to 50 with Graves' ophthalmopathy. The CDR3 bases are TGTGCCAGCAGCCTAACGGGACTGAGGTACTTC. Translated, it gives CASSLTGLRYF. The full variable domain, rest sourced from reference TRBV11-2 and TRBJ2-7, is EAGVAQSPRYKIIEKRQSVAFWCNPISGHATLYWYQQILGQGPKLLIQFQNNGVVDDSQLPKDRFSAERLKGVDSTLKIQPAKLEDSAVYLCASSLTGLRYFGPGTRLTVT.